These T cell receptor beta chains were read from a single sample in a study of T cells in Graves' hyperthyroidism and ophthalmopathy. TCRdb recomputed calls from the multiplex PCR reads with MiXCR, one row per CDR3 protein. The sample lists 500,000 to 600,000 distinct CDR3 sequences; 46% were seen once. Sample: peripheral blood or thyroid tissue (not recorded which). These receptors were obtained from an adult woman with Graves' disease, either hyperthyroidism or ophthalmopathy (not recorded which). CDR3s include the opening cysteine and the closing phenylalanine or tryptophan. A D gene is named only where the DNA matches it firmly. The size of a clone is reported for some rows only, either as once, few or many, or as a class for expanded clones.

j_gene	len	v_gene	d_gene	abundance	CDR3nt	CDR3aa
TRBJ1-2	11	TRBV29-1	.	.	TGCAGCGTCGACAGTAGCGCCGGCTACACCTTC	CSVDSSAGYTF
TRBJ1-1	12	TRBV29-1	.	.	TGCAGCGTCAAGACAGGGAACACTGAAGCTTTCTTT	CSVKTGNTEAFF
TRBJ1-4	14	TRBV20-1	.	.	TGCAGTGCTAGAGATCAGGCGAAGTGGGAAAAACTGTTTTTT	CSARDQAKWEKLFF
TRBJ1-2	14	TRBV12-3/TRBV12-4	.	few	TGTGCCAGCAGTTTAGAGCTGAGGGGCTATGGCTACACCTTC	CASSLELRGYGYTF
TRBJ2-5	12	TRBV7-9	.	.	TGCGCCAGCAGCGGTGGGGAACAGACCCAGTACTTC	CASSGGEQTQYF
TRBJ1-5	13	TRBV12-3/TRBV12-4	.	.	TGTGCCAGCAGTTTCGTGGGACCTCGCTACGAGCATTTT	CASSFVGPRYEHF
TRBJ1-5	13	TRBV7-9	.	.	TGTGCCAGCAGTCCTGACCAAAATCAGCCCCAGCATTTT	CASSPDQNQPQHF
TRBJ2-7	16	TRBV7-6	TRBD2	many	TGTGCCAGCAGCTTAGAGGCTAGCGGGGGACCCTACGAGCAGTACTTC	CASSLEASGGPYEQYF
TRBJ2-5	13	TRBV20-1	.	many	TGCAGTGCCCATGGCGGGGACCAAGAGACCCAGTACTTC	CSAHGGDQETQYF
TRBJ2-3	17	TRBV6-4	.	few	TGTGCCAGCAGCGAAGTCGCCGGGGGCGGGAGTTCAGATACGCAGTATTTT	CASSEVAGGGSSDTQYF
TRBJ2-3	15	TRBV11-2	.	.	TGTGCCAGCAGCTTAGACGGGAAGAGCACGGATACGCAGTATTTT	CASSLDGKSTDTQYF
TRBJ2-5	14	TRBV7-3	.	.	TGTGCCAGCAGTCCACGGAGTGGTAAAGAGACCCAGTACTTC	CASSPRSGKETQYF
TRBJ1-2	14	TRBV7-9	.	.	TGTGCCAGCAGCTTCGAGAGCGGGCAGGATGGCTACACCTTC	CASSFESGQDGYTF
TRBJ2-5	13	TRBV9	.	few	TGTGCCAGCAGCGACGACTTACAAGAGACCCAGTACTTC	CASSDDLQETQYF
TRBJ1-4	15	TRBV7-2	.	.	TGTGCCAGCAGCTTAGCACAGGGAACTTTCGAAAAACTGTTTTTT	CASSLAQGTFEKLFF